The entry below describes one T cell receptor beta chain. Its antigen is not known. The CDR3 spans 14 residues. The J segment lost 5 bases and the V segment lost 5 bases, leaving 5 bases of the junction unmatched. CDR1 and CDR2 from the germline V gene are MDHEN and SYDVKM. This sample stems from a study of OX40 agonist ivuxolimab in advanced cancers. The study, taken as a whole, reports: Both blood CD4+ and CD8+ T cells showed clonal growth by week 6 at 0.1 to 3.0 mg/kg.

TCRdb's table, derived via immunoSEQ multiplex PCR, lists solely in-frame clones and lacks some. The data contain about 62,000 clones, approximately 81% of them seen just once; the ten biggest clones take up 4%. This TCR was recovered from an adult with an advanced solid tumor such as melanoma, head and neck, liver or kidney cancer. The chain uses TRBV28 and TRBJ2-5; 10 nucleotides agree with TRBD2. Sequenced here: CD4+ or CD8+ T cells sorted from blood, sampled in a trial of the OX40 agonist ivuxolimab. The CDR3 region is CASSPTSGVETQYF. CDR3 sequence (DNA): TGTGCCAGCAGTCCCACTAGCGGGGTTGAGACCCAGTACTTC. Filled out from reference TRBV28 and TRBJ2-5, the complete variable domain reads DVKVTQSSRYLVKRTGEKVFLECVQDMDHENMFWYRQDPGLGLRLIYFSYDVKMKEKGDIPEGYSVSREKKERFSLILESASTNQTSMYLCASSPTSGVETQYFGPGTRLLVL.